Included here is one T cell receptor beta chain sequence, with context. Its antigen remains unidentified. Qualities for individual bases were not recorded, and no much larger clone is one base off. The entry originates in a study of technical replicates of blood from a few donors (dated by TCRdb to the late 2010s). The CDR3 runs 19 residues from the cysteine to the phenylalanine. The sequence is cut down to CDR3 DNA, 57 bases in frame from base 1. V is trimmed back by 4 bases and J by 11 bases, and the junction contains 21 bases that no gene match accounts for. Based on the germline V gene (reference sequence), the CDR1 and CDR2 sequences are SEHNR and FQNEAQ. Libraries were constructed by the immunoSEQ multiplex PCR assay. Entries here come from immuneACCESS through TCRdb and include only in-frame sequences with V and J called. Some clones fail to appear in such tables; in the studies checked, an unresolved V gene covers under half of the shortfall, and the cause of the remainder is unknown. Recorded for this sample are about 84,000 clones; about 97% of them occurred a single time. The ten largest clones take up more than 0.15% of the sample.

The source of this sequence is a human donor in good health. Sample: T cells isolated from PBMCs. This chain joins TRBV7-9 to TRBJ2-1, with TRBD2 identical over 12 junction bases. The CDR3 sequence is CASSSGGTAQGLAGLKQFF. The sequence in DNA is TGTGCCAGCAGCTCCGGGGGGACAGCCCAAGGACTAGCGGGACTCAAGCAGTTCTTC.